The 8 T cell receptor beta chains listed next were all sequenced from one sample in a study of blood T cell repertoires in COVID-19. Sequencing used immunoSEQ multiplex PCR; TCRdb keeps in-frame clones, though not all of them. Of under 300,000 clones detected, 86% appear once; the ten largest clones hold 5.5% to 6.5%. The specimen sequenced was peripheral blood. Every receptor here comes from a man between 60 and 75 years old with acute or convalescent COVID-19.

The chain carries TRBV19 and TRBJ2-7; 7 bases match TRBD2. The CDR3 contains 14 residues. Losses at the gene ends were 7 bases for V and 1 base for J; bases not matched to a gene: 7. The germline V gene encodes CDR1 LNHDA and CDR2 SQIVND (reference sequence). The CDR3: CASKEQRGSYEQYF. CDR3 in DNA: TGTGCCAGTAAAGAGCAGCGGGGATCCTACGAGCAGTACTTC.

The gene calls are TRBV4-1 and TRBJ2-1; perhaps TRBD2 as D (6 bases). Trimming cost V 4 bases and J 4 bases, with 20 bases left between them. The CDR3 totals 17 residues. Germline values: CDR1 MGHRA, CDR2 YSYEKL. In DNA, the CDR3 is TGCGCCAGCAGCCTTAAACCCCGGGACTCCTATTACAATGAGCAGTTCTTC. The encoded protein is CASSLKPRDSYYNEQFF.

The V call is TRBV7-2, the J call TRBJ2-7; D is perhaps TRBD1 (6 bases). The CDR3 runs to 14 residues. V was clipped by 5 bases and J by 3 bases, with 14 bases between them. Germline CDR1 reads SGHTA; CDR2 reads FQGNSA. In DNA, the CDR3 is TGTGCCAGCAGCCCCGCTGGACAGAGCTACGAGCAGTACTTC. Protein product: CASSPAGQSYEQYF.

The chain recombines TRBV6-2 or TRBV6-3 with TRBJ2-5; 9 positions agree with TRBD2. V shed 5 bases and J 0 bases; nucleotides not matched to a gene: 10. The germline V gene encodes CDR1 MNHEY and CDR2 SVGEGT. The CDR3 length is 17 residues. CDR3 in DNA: TGTGCCAGCAGTCCCCGTCGCGCGGGAGGGTACCAAGAGACCCAGTACTTC. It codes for CASSPRRAGGYQETQYF.

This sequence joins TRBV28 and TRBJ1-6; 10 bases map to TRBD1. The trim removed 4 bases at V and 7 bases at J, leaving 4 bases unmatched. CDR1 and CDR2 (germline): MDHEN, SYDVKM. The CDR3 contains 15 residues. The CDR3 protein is CASSSGTGVNSPLHF. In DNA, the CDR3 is TGTGCCAGCAGTTCCGGGACAGGGGTGAATTCACCCCTCCACTTT.

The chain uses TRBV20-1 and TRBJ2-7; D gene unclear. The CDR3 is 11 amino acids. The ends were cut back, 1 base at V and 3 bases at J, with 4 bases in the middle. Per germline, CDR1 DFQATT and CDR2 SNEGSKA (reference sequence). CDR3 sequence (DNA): TGCAGTGCTAGAGTCAACTACGAGCAGTACTTC. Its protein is CSARVNYEQYF.

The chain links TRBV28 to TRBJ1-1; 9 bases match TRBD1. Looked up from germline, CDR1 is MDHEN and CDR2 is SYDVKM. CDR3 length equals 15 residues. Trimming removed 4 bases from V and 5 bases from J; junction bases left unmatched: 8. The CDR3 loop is CASSSIGQGRTEAFF. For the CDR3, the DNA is TGTGCCAGCAGTTCCATTGGACAGGGGAGAACTGAAGCTTTCTTT.

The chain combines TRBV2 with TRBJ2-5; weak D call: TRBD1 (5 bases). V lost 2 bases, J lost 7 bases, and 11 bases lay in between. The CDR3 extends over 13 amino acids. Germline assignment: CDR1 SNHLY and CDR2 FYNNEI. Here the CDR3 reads CASSEQGLGTQYF. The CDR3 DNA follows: TGTGCCAGCAGTGAACAGGGCCTGGGGACCCAGTACTTC.